The clone carrying this TCR beta chain was seen a handful of times. Its target is unknown. The CDR3 consists of 17 residues. V was clipped by 1 base and J by 5 bases; unmatched bases: 12. Per the germline V gene, CDR1 is SQVTM and CDR2 is ANQGSEA. The entry originates in a study of response to subunit inactivated influenza vaccine. Study findings and constraints: Few new T cells, the authors suggested, are recruited by each seasonal influenza vaccination.

TCRdb used MiXCR to reprocess the RT-PCR reads, holding one entry per CDR3 protein. The sample shows almost 600,000 distinct CDR3 sequences, approximately 14% of them seen only once. This TCR derives from a man over 45 who received an inactivated influenza vaccine. The genes are TRBV29-1 and TRBJ2-1; 9 bases match TRBD1. The sequenced sample was PBMCs from blood, obtained roughly 13 days after vaccination. The CDR3 reads CSVEGGTGQWSNNEQFF. The CDR3 coding sequence is TGCAGCGTTGAAGGTGGGACAGGGCAGTGGTCGAACAATGAGCAGTTCTTC.